This T cell receptor (beta chain) was observed in a study of blood T cell repertoires in COVID-19 (dated by TCRdb to the early 2020s). Regarding the research as a whole: The collaborator samples originated in the United States, Italy and Spain and spanned the acute and convalescent phases of COVID-19. Sample metadata almost always included a de-identified subject ID, COVID-19 status, age in years and sex. Where HLA class I and class II types were available, the types were taken from metadata supplied by the sample provider, not from assay-based typing. The samples were drawn from the first 160 participants of the ongoing ImmuneRACE study and from 950 to 1,500 subjects provided by 6 global collaborators. The material from the prospective study consisted of cDNA or gDNA derived from T cells, B-cell-depleted T cells, or PBMCs. The repertoires were released in a freely available public database intended as a resource for research on the immune response to SARS-CoV-2. Deeply sampled blood TCRbeta repertoires from subjects exposed to, actively infected with, or recovered from COVID-19 were included in the dataset. What the work shows at the level of the full study, not this receptor alone: How much clinical and demographic metadata was included differed by source and by participant, and the metadata was provided uncurated.

The immunoSEQ Assay, a bias-controlled multiplex PCR, was used to amplify TCRbeta CDR3 regions from genomic DNA. As for how the authors treated the data: Within the assay, amplification of reference gene primers was used to estimate how many nucleated cells each sample contained. Sequence reads were collapsed and filtered to measure the absolute abundance of every unique TCRbeta CDR3 rearrangement. For each sample, productive Simpson clonality was calculated as the square root of Simpson's diversity index across productive rearrangements. TCRdb provides this immuneACCESS table in a form limited to in-frame rearrangements. Some clones are lacking; in checked studies, under half of them reflect an unresolved V gene, and why the rest are absent is not known. V, J and clone size were drawn from that table, and D and trimming were deduced from the DNA. Recorded for this sample are about 310,000 clones; approximately 85% of them occurred a single time. Over 2% of the sample is held by the ten biggest clonotypes.

In the prospective study, participants were about 18 to 100 years old, resided in 24 geographic areas of the United States, and were enrolled through a virtual design. To assign participants to cohorts, the prospective study relied on clinical history that participants themselves reported in a screening survey and a study questionnaire. For ImmuneRACE Cohort 3, a participant was defined as recovered based on two consecutive negative NP/OP PCR tests, clearance by a healthcare professional, or resolution of symptoms. In the prospective study, mobile phlebotomists collected whole blood, serum and a nasopharyngeal or oropharyngeal swab from each participant. Prospective study participants could optionally give additional blood draws and questionnaires over an approximately two-month period. Prospective study blood samples were shipped either frozen or at room temperature before DNA extraction. V and J are trimmed by 6 bases and 2 bases, and the gene matches miss 16 bases of the junction. The germline V gene sets CDR1 to SQVTM and CDR2 to ANQGSEA. The CDR3 sequence holds 18 residues, the cysteine and phenylalanine included. Solely the CDR3 DNA is kept, with 54 bases framed from the first base.

Points on this clone: Its cognate antigen has yet to be identified. No base-level quality is on record; no much larger clone is a single base apart.

Source material: PBMCs or T cells enriched from blood (not recorded which). The chain links TRBV29-1 with TRBJ1-4, and 9 junction bases match TRBD1. The TCR was taken from a man younger than 45 who had recovered from COVID-19. CDR3 protein: CSVEGTGHPDATNEKLFF. In nucleotides, the sequence is TGCAGCGTCGAGGGGACAGGGCACCCTGACGCGACTAATGAAAAACTGTTTTTT.